These T cell receptor beta chains were read from a single sample in a study of STAT3 mutations in large granular lymphocyte leukemia. Here immunoSEQ multiplex PCR was the method, and the copy in TCRdb shows in-frame clones only, minus some. Among over 10,000 clones listed, more than 75% were seen once. Sequenced: peripheral blood mononuclear cells. These receptors all stem from a man aged 60 to 69 with T-cell large granular lymphocyte leukemia. Some clones in this sample may be carry-over from other donors' samples. Each CDR3 is given with its conserved first and last residue. A D gene is named only where the DNA matches it firmly. Rows give clone size only sometimes, using once, few, many, or a class for an expanded clone.

abundance: -
j_gene: TRBJ2-2
d_gene: TRBD2
v_gene: TRBV14
CDR3nt: TGTGCCAGCAGCCAAGGTGCGGGAGTAGGCGGGGAGCTGTTTTTT
CDR3aa: CASSQGAGVGGELFF

abundance: once
j_gene: TRBJ2-1
d_gene: -
v_gene: TRBV14
CDR3nt: TGTGCCAGCAGCCAAGTAACTAGTTGGAATGAGCAGTTCTTC
CDR3aa: CASSQVTSWNEQFF

abundance: -
j_gene: TRBJ1-5
d_gene: -
v_gene: TRBV30
CDR3nt: TGTGCCTGGAGTGGGCCGGGGGACGGTCAGCCCCAGCATTTT
CDR3aa: CAWSGPGDGQPQHF

abundance: -
j_gene: TRBJ1-5
d_gene: -
v_gene: TRBV12-5
CDR3nt: TGTGCTAGTGGTTTGGTACGATCAAATCAGCCCCAGCATTTT
CDR3aa: CASGLVRSNQPQHF

abundance: -
j_gene: TRBJ1-5
d_gene: -
v_gene: TRBV2
CDR3nt: TGTGCCAGCAGTGGACAAGATAGCAATCAGCCCCAGCATTTT
CDR3aa: CASSGQDSNQPQHF

abundance: few
j_gene: TRBJ1-5
d_gene: -
v_gene: TRBV7-8
CDR3nt: TGTGCCAGCAGCTTATTCTATAATCGCTACAATCAGCCCCAGCATTTT
CDR3aa: CASSLFYNRYNQPQHF

abundance: -
j_gene: TRBJ1-2
d_gene: TRBD1
v_gene: TRBV19
CDR3nt: TGTGCCAGTAGCCCTGGACAGGGCGGCTATGGCTACACCTTC
CDR3aa: CASSPGQGGYGYTF

abundance: -
j_gene: TRBJ1-1
d_gene: -
v_gene: TRBV20-1
CDR3nt: TGCAGTGCTCCCTTAAACACTGAAGCTTTCTTT
CDR3aa: CSAPLNTEAFF

abundance: -
j_gene: TRBJ1-3
d_gene: -
v_gene: TRBV19
CDR3nt: TGTGCCAGTAGTATCCGACATCTCTCTGGAAACACCATATATTTT
CDR3aa: CASSIRHLSGNTIYF

abundance: -
j_gene: TRBJ2-4
d_gene: -
v_gene: TRBV5-1
CDR3nt: TGCGCCAGCAGTTCAGCGGAGTTCGGCAAAAACATTCAGTACTTC
CDR3aa: CASSSAEFGKNIQYF

abundance: -
j_gene: TRBJ2-1
d_gene: -
v_gene: TRBV5-4
CDR3nt: TGTGCCAGCAGCCCGGGGACTCCTACCTACAATGAGCAGTTCTTC
CDR3aa: CASSPGTPTYNEQFF

abundance: -
j_gene: TRBJ2-7
d_gene: TRBD2
v_gene: TRBV27
CDR3nt: TGTGCCAGCAGTCCGTCAGCGGGAGGGGAAACGGAGCAGTACTTC
CDR3aa: CASSPSAGGETEQYF

abundance: -
j_gene: TRBJ2-5
d_gene: -
v_gene: TRBV27
CDR3nt: TGTGCCAGCAGTTTATTAGGGACCCAAGAGACCCAGTACTTC
CDR3aa: CASSLLGTQETQYF

abundance: -
j_gene: TRBJ2-7
d_gene: -
v_gene: TRBV11-1
CDR3nt: TGTGCCAGCAGCTTGAATAGGGTGAGGAGCTCCTACGAGCAGTACTTC
CDR3aa: CASSLNRVRSSYEQYF

abundance: few
j_gene: TRBJ2-5
d_gene: -
v_gene: TRBV14
CDR3nt: TGTGCCAGCAGCCGAGTAGGGAGTACTGCCCAAGAGACCCAGTACTTC
CDR3aa: CASSRVGSTAQETQYF

abundance: -
j_gene: TRBJ1-5
d_gene: -
v_gene: TRBV30
CDR3nt: TGTGCCTGGAGTGTACTCGGGGGTAATCAGCCCCAGCATTTT
CDR3aa: CAWSVLGGNQPQHF

abundance: -
j_gene: TRBJ2-6
d_gene: -
v_gene: TRBV7-9
CDR3nt: TGTGCCAGGGGGTCCTCTGGGGCCAACGTCCTGACTTTC
CDR3aa: CARGSSGANVLTF

abundance: -
j_gene: TRBJ2-7
d_gene: -
v_gene: TRBV7-8
CDR3nt: TGTGCCAGCACCCTCGTACAGGGTAGCTCCTACGAGCAGTACTTC
CDR3aa: CASTLVQGSSYEQYF

abundance: -
j_gene: TRBJ2-7
d_gene: TRBD2
v_gene: TRBV5-1
CDR3nt: TGCGCCAGCAGCTTGGGACTAGCGGGAGGCTCCGACGAGCAGTACTTC
CDR3aa: CASSLGLAGGSDEQYF

abundance: -
j_gene: TRBJ1-1
d_gene: -
v_gene: TRBV18
CDR3nt: TGTGCCAGCTCACAGCAACAGGGTACGGACACTGAAGCTTTCTTT
CDR3aa: CASSQQQGTDTEAFF

abundance: -
j_gene: TRBJ2-3
d_gene: TRBD2
v_gene: TRBV6-5
CDR3nt: TGTGCCAGCACACCACTAGCGGGAGGTTCAGATACGCAGTATTTT
CDR3aa: CASTPLAGGSDTQYF

abundance: -
j_gene: TRBJ2-7
d_gene: TRBD1
v_gene: TRBV6-1
CDR3nt: TGTGCCAGCAGTCCGGGACAGGGGGCCGCCGAGCAGTACTTC
CDR3aa: CASSPGQGAAEQYF

abundance: -
j_gene: TRBJ1-2
d_gene: TRBD1
v_gene: TRBV2
CDR3nt: TGTGCCAGCAGTGGGGGACAGGGGGACTATGGCTACACCTTC
CDR3aa: CASSGGQGDYGYTF

abundance: -
j_gene: TRBJ2-7
d_gene: -
v_gene: TRBV4-3
CDR3nt: TGCGCCAGCAGCCAAGAATGGGGGGGGCCTCCTTACCACGAGCAGTACTTC
CDR3aa: CASSQEWGGPPYHEQYF